The next 11 T cell receptor beta chains were all read from a single sample in a study of regulatory T cells in long-lasting Graves disease. Regarding time point: persistent/refractory GD, antithyroid drugs over 5 years with positive TRAb. From PBMCs, RNA was extracted and then used to make the TCR library. In building TCR beta libraries, iRepertoire HTBI primers were used together with Arm-PCR of CDR3 regions. MiXCR, run by TCRdb on the multiplex PCR reads, gives a single entry per CDR3 protein. The sample lists under 500,000 distinct CDR3 sequences, roughly 20% occurring once. Sample: peripheral blood mononuclear cells (PBMCs), taken when the disease was refractory, from a patient treated with antithyroid drugs. The receptors shown here come from a female donor with Graves disease.

This clonotype was counted many times. The chain couples TRBV7-2 to TRBJ2-7; D remains unclear. The germline V gene has CDR1 SGHTA and CDR2 FQGNSA. There are 15 residues in the CDR3. Trimming pared 1 base from V and 6 bases from J, leaving 16 bases between. CDR3 bases: TGTGCCAGCAGCTTAGATTTATGGTCGTCGCTCGAGCAGTACTTC. Translated: CASSLDLWSSLEQYF.

The table lists this clonotype with many counts. J is TRBJ2-3 and V is TRBV7-2; the D gene could be TRBD1 or TRBD2 (5 bases each). V lost 1 base, J lost 2 bases, and 10 bases lay in between. The CDR3 extends over 15 amino acids. CDR1 SGHTA and CDR2 FQGNSA come from the germline V gene. Written as DNA, the CDR3 is TGTGCCAGCAGCTTAGGGGGACGTAACACAGATACGCAGTATTTT. Its translation is CASSLGGRNTDTQYF.

This clonotype was detected ten times or more. The CDR3 is CASSEWGGRGTGELFF. CDR3 DNA sequence: TGTGCCAGCAGTGAATGGGGCGGGAGGGGCACCGGGGAGCTGTTTTTT. The chain has TRBV2 and TRBJ2-2; TRBD2 aligns across 9 bases. This CDR3 is 16 amino acids long. Trimming at V came to 2 bases and at J to 4 bases, leaving 5 bases not matched to a gene. Germline V gives CDR1 SNHLY, CDR2 FYNNEI.

The rearrangement uses TRBV20-1 and TRBJ2-7, with a possible D match to TRBD1 (5 bases). Trimming pared 6 bases from V and 3 bases from J, leaving 18 bases between. The V gene's germline CDR1 is DFQATT and CDR2 SNEGSKA (reference sequence). The CDR3 covers 14 residues. CDR3 amino acids: CSAPVGHPVYEQYF. The CDR3, as DNA: TGCAGTGCACCCGTCGGACACCCCGTCTACGAGCAGTACTTC.

The chain couples TRBV4-2 to TRBJ2-7; TRBD2 agrees at 7 bases. After removal of 1 base from V and 3 bases from J, the junction contained 6 bases not matched to a gene. CDR1 is LGHNA, CDR2 YNFKEQ, per germline. The CDR3 extends over 15 amino acids. In DNA, the CDR3 is TGTGCCAGCAGCCAAGTGCGGGGGTCACTCTACGAGCAGTACTTC. Protein sequence: CASSQVRGSLYEQYF.

This clonotype was observed at least ten times. The chain combines TRBV3-1 with TRBJ2-7; possibly TRBD2 for D (6 bases). The CDR3 extends over 14 amino acids. Germline CDR1 LGHDT, CDR2 YNNKEL (reference sequence). V gave up 5 bases and J gave up 0 bases, with 11 bases separating them. CDR3 loop: CASSIAAYSYEQYF. CDR3 nucleotides: TGTGCCAGCAGCATAGCGGCCTACTCCTACGAGCAGTACTTC.

CDR3 in DNA: TGTGCCAGCAGTTTAGGTAGCGGGAGTCTCTACGGGGAGCTGTTTTTT. Residues: CASSLGSGSLYGELFF. This sequence joins TRBV12-3 or TRBV12-4 and TRBJ2-2; TRBD2 matches 9 bases. This CDR3 has 16 residues. Trimming at V came to 1 base and at J to 7 bases, leaving 7 bases not matched to a gene.

This clonotype came up once. The chain joins TRBV7-6 to TRBJ1-1, with a weak D call TRBD1 (5 bases). CDR1 and CDR2 (germline): SGHVS, FNYEAQ. The V end was cut by 1 base, the J end by 2 bases, with 20 bases between. The CDR3 sequence is 18 residues long. This CDR3 is CASSLVVPGESLNTEAFF. The CDR3 DNA reads as TGTGCCAGCAGCTTAGTCGTCCCGGGGGAGTCCCTCAACACTGAAGCTTTCTTT.

The rearrangement links TRBV20-1 to TRBJ2-3; 8 positions match TRBD2. Trimming at V came to 1 base and at J to 0 bases, leaving 3 bases not matched to a gene. The germline V gene has CDR1 DFQATT and CDR2 SNEGSKA (reference sequence). The CDR3 length is 15 residues. Written as DNA, the CDR3 is TGCAGTGCTAGAGTAGCGGGGACTAGCACAGATACGCAGTATTTT. Translating it yields CSARVAGTSTDTQYF.

This clonotype was counted only a few times. The gene calls are TRBV27 and TRBJ2-3, with 7 bases fitting TRBD1. The germline V gene encodes CDR1 MNHEY and CDR2 SMNVEV (reference sequence). The CDR3 length is 15 residues. V lost 0 bases, J lost 4 bases, and 4 bases stayed unmatched. The CDR3 loop is CASSLSTGLADTQYF. As DNA, the CDR3 is TGTGCCAGCAGTTTATCGACAGGGTTAGCAGATACGCAGTATTTT.

The chain is built from TRBV19 and TRBJ2-2; no clear D gene. The CDR3 extends over 12 amino acids. Germline V gives CDR1 LNHDA, CDR2 SQIVND (reference sequence). Trimming left V 10 bases short and J 8 bases short, with 14 bases between. The CDR3 here is CATKVPEGELFF. CDR3 DNA sequence: TGTGCCACTAAGGTCCCGGAGGGGGAGCTGTTTTTT.